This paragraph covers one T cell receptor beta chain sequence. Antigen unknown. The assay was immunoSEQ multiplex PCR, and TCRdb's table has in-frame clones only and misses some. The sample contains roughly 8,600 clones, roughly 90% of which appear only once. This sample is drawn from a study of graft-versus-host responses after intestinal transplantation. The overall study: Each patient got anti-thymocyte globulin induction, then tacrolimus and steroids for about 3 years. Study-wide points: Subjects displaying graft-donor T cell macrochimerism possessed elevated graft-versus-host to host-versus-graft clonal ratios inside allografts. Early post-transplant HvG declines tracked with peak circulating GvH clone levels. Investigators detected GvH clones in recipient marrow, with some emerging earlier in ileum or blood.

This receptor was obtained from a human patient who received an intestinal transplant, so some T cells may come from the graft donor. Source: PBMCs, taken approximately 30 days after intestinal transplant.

CDR3 in amino acids: CASSAEPGTAPYEQYF. CDR3 DNA sequence: TGTGCCAGTAGTGCTGAGCCCGGGACAGCTCCCTACGAGCAGTACTTC. V is TRBV19 and J is TRBJ2-7; 7 nucleotides agree with TRBD1. The V and J ends lost 5 bases and 2 bases, in that order; junction bases with no gene match: 12. Germline V gives CDR1 LNHDA, CDR2 SQIVND (reference sequence). This CDR3 region has 16 residues.